A single sample gave rise to the 25 T cell receptor beta chains below, sequenced in a study of identical twins. TCRdb reprocessed the 5' RACE reads with MiXCR, giving one entry per CDR3 protein. The data show about 660,000 distinct CDR3 sequences, with less than 10% seen just once and around 0.95% held by the top ten. This same sample was also taken into another study, of yellow fever vaccine responses in identical twins.

Sample: PBMCs. The receptors shown here come from a woman aged 18-29 years in good health.

This clonotype was recorded many times. This chain links TRBV20-1 with TRBJ2-1; no reliable D call. Germline assignment: CDR1 DFQATT and CDR2 SNEGSKA (reference sequence). This CDR3 comprises 13 residues. V was cut by 5 bases and J by 0 bases, with 8 bases left in between. The DNA of the CDR3 is TGCAGTGCTTTTTCGAGCTCCTACAATGAGCAGTTCTTC. Its translation is CSAFSSSYNEQFF.

This clonotype showed up just a few times. This chain links TRBV5-6 with TRBJ2-1; 10 nucleotides agree with TRBD2. The CDR3 is 20 residues long. Trimming at V came to 4 bases and at J to 8 bases, leaving 24 bases not matched to a gene. Germline-derived CDR1 and CDR2 are SGHDT and YYEEEE. The CDR3 reads CASSRPTTGAGGIFSYEQFF. The CDR3 nucleotides are TGTGCCAGCAGCCGACCGACCACAGGAGCGGGAGGGATCTTTTCGTATGAGCAGTTCTTC. The full variable domain, in which reference TRBV5-6 and TRBJ2-1 provide the parts outside the CDR3, is DAGVTQSPTHLIKTRGQQVTLRCSPKSGHDTVSWYQQALGQGPQFIFQYYEEEERQRGNFPDRFSGHQFPNYSSELNVNALLLGDSALYLCASSRPTTGAGGIFSYEQFFGPGTRLTVL.

This clonotype has just a few counts. J is TRBJ2-3 and V is TRBV11-2, with TRBD2 identical over 12 bases. Germline V lookup: CDR1 SGHAT, CDR2 FQNNGV. Trimming at V came to 5 bases and at J to 0 bases, leaving 18 bases not matched to a gene. The CDR3 has 21 amino acids. CDR3 protein: CASSTPTASGGDLSSTDTQYF. CDR3 in DNA: TGTGCCAGCAGCACCCCCACGGCTAGCGGGGGGGATCTCTCTAGCACAGATACGCAGTATTTT.

The chain couples TRBV25-1 to TRBJ1-1, with D perhaps TRBD1 (5 bases). Per germline, CDR1 MGHDK and CDR2 SYGVNS. Trimming pared 0 bases from V and 0 bases from J, leaving 14 bases between. This CDR3 is built from 17 residues. CDR3 bases: TGTGCCAGCAGTGAATATACGTACGGGGCGGTGAACACTGAAGCTTTCTTT. Amino acids: CASSEYTYGAVNTEAFF.

This clonotype was seen a few times. At one end, the junction sequence differs from germline, possibly due to a read error. The J gene is TRBJ2-5, the V gene TRBV6-1; D is unclear. This CDR3 is built from 11 residues. Germline V gene sequence: CDR1 MNHNS, CDR2 SASEGT. The chain's CDR3 is CASTTGPHPEF. CDR3 sequence (DNA): TGTGCCAGCACGACCGGACCCCACCCCGAATTC.

The rearrangement uses TRBV7-9 and TRBJ2-3, with 8 bases matching TRBD2. CDR3 length: 15 amino acids. V lost 5 bases to trimming and J lost 5 bases; unmatched junction nucleotides: 9. Germline V lookup: CDR1 SEHNR, CDR2 FQNEAQ (reference sequence). This CDR3 is CASSRSGSGGDTQYF. For the CDR3, the DNA is TGTGCCAGCAGCCGAAGCGGGAGCGGAGGAGATACGCAGTATTTT. Using reference TRBV7-9 and TRBJ2-3 for the parts outside the CDR3, the full variable domain is DTGVSQNPRHKITKRGQNVTFRCDPISEHNRLYWYRQTLGQGPEFLTYFQNEAQLEKSRLLSDRFSAERPKGSFSTLEIQRTEQGDSAMYLCASSRSGSGGDTQYFGPGTRLTVL.

The CDR3 nucleotides are TGTGCCAGCAGTCCCGTTCCGCCCCGGGACAGTTCCTACAATGAGCAGTTCTTC. The encoded protein is CASSPVPPRDSSYNEQFF. The V gene is TRBV2, the J gene TRBJ2-1; 7 bases agree with TRBD1. J was trimmed by 1 base and V by 5 bases; bases with no gene match: 14. The length of the CDR3 is 18 residues. CDR1 is SNHLY and CDR2 is FYNNEI in the germline V gene.

This clonotype turned up a few times. The J gene is TRBJ2-5, the V gene TRBV7-2; TRBD2 matches at 9 bases. CDR3 size: 16 residues. The germline gives CDR1 SGHTA, CDR2 FQGNSA. Germline trimming cut 3 bases from V and 5 bases from J; bases unmatched to any gene: 10. CDR3 DNA sequence: TGTGCCAGCAGCTTGGCGGGAGGGTCTTTTTCGGAGACCCAGTACTTC. Its protein is CASSLAGGSFSETQYF.

V and J are TRBV20-1 and TRBJ2-5; 7 positions agree with TRBD2. The CDR3 length is 16 residues. The junction had 11 bases not matched to a gene; V was cut back by 3 bases and J by 1 base. The germline CDR1 and CDR2 sequences are DFQATT and SNEGSKA (reference sequence). The CDR3 spells CSARDMRGNFQETQYF. As DNA, the CDR3 is TGCAGTGCTAGGGACATGCGGGGGAATTTCCAAGAGACCCAGTACTTC.

Ten or more counts support this clonotype. The CDR3 carries no conserved terminal phenylalanine or tryptophan, so it likely arises from a read error. Because the CDR3's place on the DNA is in doubt, the DNA is left out and the CDR3 is given as listed by TCRdb. The genes are TRBV15 and TRBJ2-3; TRBD2, the D gene given by the table, was not confirmed from the DNA. Germline V gives CDR1 LNHNV, CDR2 YYDKDF (reference sequence). From its first to its last residue, the CDR3 has 13 amino acids. CDR3 in amino acids: CATSWKAGGTIGL.

This clonotype occurred a few times. V is TRBV12-3 or TRBV12-4 and J is TRBJ1-4; 10 nucleotides agree with TRBD1. V lost 5 bases, J lost 2 bases, and 2 bases stayed unmatched. The CDR3 loop spans 15 amino acids. The chain's CDR3 is CASSQTGGTNEKLFF. The CDR3 nucleotides read TGTGCCAGCAGTCAGACAGGGGGCACTAATGAAAAACTGTTTTTT.

This clonotype was observed at least ten times. The CDR3 DNA reads TGTGCCAGCAGTTTAGCGGGGAAGACTGAAGCTTTCTTT. It is translated as CASSLAGKTEAFF. The chain employs TRBV12-3 or TRBV12-4 and TRBJ1-1, with D uncertain. The CDR3 is 13 residues long. Trimming cost V 0 bases and J 5 bases, with 7 bases left between them.

Concerning this clonotype: A clone one base away is much larger, so this may be a read error. CDR3 DNA sequence: TGTGCCAGCAACCCACACGAGGGGGGCCGACAGGCGCAGTATTTT. Translated: CASNPHEGGRQAQYF. The gene calls are TRBV12-3 or TRBV12-4 and TRBJ2-3, with D perhaps assigned TRBD1 or TRBD2 (6 bases each). The CDR3 consists of 15 residues. The germline V and J ends were trimmed by 7 bases and 10 bases, with 24 bases remaining between them.

This clonotype was observed a handful of times. CDR3 residues: CASSLPLAGEAEQYF. In nucleotides, the CDR3 is TGTGCCAGCAGCTTGCCACTAGCGGGAGAGGCCGAGCAGTACTTC. This chain uses TRBV7-2 with TRBJ2-7, with TRBD2 matching 11 bases. The germline CDR1 and CDR2 sequences are SGHTA and FQGNSA. With 3 bases clipped from V and 6 bases from J, the junction kept 7 bases outside the gene matches. This CDR3 spans 15 amino acids.

In nucleotides, the CDR3 is TGCAGCGCCACGGGACAGGGCTCGAGCACAGATACGCAGTATTTT. This sequence encodes CSATGQGSSTDTQYF. This rearrangement joins TRBV29-1 to TRBJ2-3; 9 bases are shared with TRBD1. This CDR3 region has 15 residues. J lost 0 bases, V lost 7 bases, and 8 bases had no gene match. Germline CDR1 reads SQVTM; CDR2 reads ANQGSEA.

The chain combines TRBV29-1 with TRBJ2-7, with a possible D match to TRBD1 (5 bases). The CDR3 runs 16 residues. Germline V gene lookup returns CDR1 SQVTM and CDR2 ANQGSEA. The V end was cut by 6 bases, the J end by 2 bases, with 23 bases between. This chain's CDR3 is CSVLPTDFAPAYEQYF. CDR3 DNA: TGCAGCGTCCTCCCGACAGATTTTGCGCCGGCCTACGAGCAGTACTTC.

This clonotype has a handful of counts. The CDR3 nucleotides are TGTGCCAGCAACCCCTTCCCGGGGATAGGTAATGAGCAGTTCTTC. Protein: CASNPFPGIGNEQFF. The chain has TRBV7-9 and TRBJ2-1, with TRBD2 as a possible D gene (5 bases). Germline loops: CDR1 SEHNR, CDR2 FQNEAQ (reference sequence). V was trimmed by 7 bases and J by 7 bases, leaving 20 bases between them. The CDR3 has 15 residues.

This clonotype has at least ten counts. The chain uses TRBV4-2 and TRBJ2-7; D remains unclear. The germline V and J ends were trimmed by 1 base and 0 bases, with 10 bases remaining between them. The CDR3 is 15 residues long. In germline, CDR1 is LGHNA, CDR2 YNFKEQ. CDR3 region: CASSQVRASSYEQYF. CDR3 coding DNA: TGTGCCAGCAGCCAAGTTCGGGCCAGCTCCTACGAGCAGTACTTC.

This clonotype was detected only once. A much larger clone lies a single base off, so this may be a read error. This chain's CDR3 is CASSLADAEVKFF. As DNA, the CDR3 is TGTGCCAGCAGCTTAGCGGATGCGGAAGTGAAGTTCTTC. V is TRBV7-2 and J is TRBJ2-1, with unresolved D. Germline assignment: CDR1 SGHTA and CDR2 FQGNSA. The V end lost 0 bases, the J end lost 14 bases, and 14 bases lay between the germline ends. This CDR3 region has 13 residues. Full variable domain (rest looked up from reference TRBV7-2 and TRBJ2-1): GAGVSQSPSNKVTEKGKDVELRCDPISGHTALYWYRQSLGQGLEFLIYFQGNSAPDKSGLPSDRFSAERTGGSVSTLTIQRTQQEDSAVYLCASSLADAEVKFFGPGTRLTVL.

In its sample, this clonotype was seen a few times. The chain links TRBV20-1 to TRBJ2-7; 7 bases are a match to TRBD1. Germline loops: CDR1 DFQATT, CDR2 SNEGSKA (reference sequence). With V trimmed by 0 bases and J by 3 bases, 2 bases remained unmatched. The CDR3 has 13 residues. CDR3 loop: CSAREGTDYEQYF. The CDR3 DNA reads TGCAGTGCTAGAGAAGGGACAGACTACGAGCAGTACTTC.

The V gene is TRBV29-1, the J gene TRBJ2-3, with 7 bases aligning to TRBD2. Germline CDR1 and CDR2: SQVTM and ANQGSEA. Germline trimming cut 7 bases from V and 1 base from J; bases unmatched to any gene: 5. The CDR3 contains 13 residues. CDR3 region: CSETLARTDTQYF. The CDR3 DNA reads TGCAGCGAAACACTAGCGCGCACAGATACGCAGTATTTT.

CDR3 DNA sequence: TGTGCCACCACTAACCGACGCACAGATACGCAGTATTTT. Translating gives CATTNRRTDTQYF. The chain combines TRBV24-1 with TRBJ2-3, with D unresolved. The CDR3 length is 13 residues. Per the germline V gene, CDR1 is KGHDR and CDR2 is SFDVKD. Trimming stripped 8 bases from V and 1 base from J, with 9 bases between.

This clonotype was found a few times. The rearrangement uses TRBV6-9 and TRBJ2-5; weak D call: TRBD1 (6 bases). Germline CDR1 MNHGY, CDR2 SVAAGI. The V end was cut by 7 bases, the J end by 5 bases, with 26 bases between. The CDR3 is 17 residues long. The CDR3 is CASTLISHYRETETQYF. The DNA for the CDR3 is TGTGCCAGCACCCTTATTAGCCACTACAGGGAAACGGAGACCCAGTACTTC.

The V gene is TRBV20-1, the J gene TRBJ2-3; 11 nucleotides match TRBD2. Germline V gene sequence: CDR1 DFQATT, CDR2 SNEGSKA (reference sequence). The CDR3 loop spans 17 amino acids. With 5 bases clipped from V and 0 bases from J, the junction kept 10 bases outside the gene matches. CDR3 nucleotides: TGCAGTGCTGCACTAGCGGGGGACTTCTCTAGCACAGATACGCAGTATTTT. This translates into CSAALAGDFSSTDTQYF.

This clonotype was seen only a few times. The rearrangement uses TRBV3-1 and TRBJ1-1, with D perhaps matching TRBD1 (6 bases). The CDR3 sequence is 14 residues long. In germline, CDR1 is LGHDT, CDR2 YNNKEL (reference sequence). Trimming cost V 4 bases and J 5 bases, with 14 bases left between them. CDR3 coding DNA: TGTGCCAGCAGCCTTAGCGGGGGCTTAACTGAAGCTTTCTTT. Protein sequence: CASSLSGGLTEAFF.